This TCR beta chain was retrieved from a study of response to subunit inactivated influenza vaccine. Study-wide points: Few new T cells, the authors suggested, are recruited by each seasonal influenza vaccination.

TCRdb independently ran MiXCR on the RT-PCR reads; one entry per CDR3 protein. The profile shows hundreds of thousands of distinct CDR3 sequences, 10% to 11% of them singletons. The germline V gene encodes CDR1 SGHTA and CDR2 FQGNSA. The CDR3 runs 16 residues. V was pared by 1 base and J by 4 bases, with 7 bases of the junction left unmatched. This clonotype has ten or more counts. Its specificity is unknown. This sequence originates from a man between 45 and 60 years old who received an inactivated influenza vaccine. This material consisted of PBMCs from blood, taken about 40 days after vaccination. V gene TRBV7-2 combines with J gene TRBJ2-5; 9 positions agree with TRBD2. The CDR3 region has the DNA TGTGCCAGCAGCTTAGTTGGCGGGGGGGCCTTAGAGACCCAGTACTTC. Its protein is CASSLVGGGALETQYF. Filled out from reference TRBV7-2 and TRBJ2-5, the complete variable domain reads GAGVSQSPSNKVTEKGKDVELRCDPISGHTALYWYRQSLGQGLEFLIYFQGNSAPDKSGLPSDRFSAERTGGSVSTLTIQRTQQEDSAVYLCASSLVGGGALETQYFGPGTRLLVL.